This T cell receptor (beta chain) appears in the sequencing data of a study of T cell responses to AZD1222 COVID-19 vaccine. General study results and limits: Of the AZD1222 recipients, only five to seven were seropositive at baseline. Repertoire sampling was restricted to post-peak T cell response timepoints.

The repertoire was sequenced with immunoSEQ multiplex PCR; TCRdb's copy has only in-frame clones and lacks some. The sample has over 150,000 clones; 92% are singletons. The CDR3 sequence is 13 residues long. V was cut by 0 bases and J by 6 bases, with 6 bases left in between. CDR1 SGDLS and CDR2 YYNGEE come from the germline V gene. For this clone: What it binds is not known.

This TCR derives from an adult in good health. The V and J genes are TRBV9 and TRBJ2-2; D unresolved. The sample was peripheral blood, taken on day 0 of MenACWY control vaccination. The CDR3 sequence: CASSVVGSGELFF. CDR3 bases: TGTGCCAGCAGCGTAGTGGGATCCGGGGAGCTGTTTTTT. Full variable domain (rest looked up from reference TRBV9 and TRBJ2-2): DSGVTQTPKHLITATGQRVTLRCSPRSGDLSVYWYQQSLDQGLQFLIQYYNGEERAKGNILERFSAQQFPDLHSELNLSSLELGDSALYFCASSVVGSGELFFGEGSRLTVL.